One T cell receptor (beta chain) is described in this entry. Its antigen is unidentified. The data were obtained in a study of T cell responses to AZD1222 COVID-19 vaccine. Study-wide points: The sample set comprised mostly white British donors with more females, and clonal diversity was possibly underestimated. Baseline antibody screening turned up just a handful of seropositive AZD1222 recipients. Repertoire collection took place solely once the T cell response had peaked.

V lost 2 bases and J 1 base, leaving 14 bases between the germline ends. Germline loops: CDR1 MDHEN, CDR2 SYDVKM. The CDR3 consists of 16 residues. Libraries were prepared by immunoSEQ multiplex PCR; TCRdb keeps only in-frame clonotypes and omits some of them. The repertoire holds 95,000 to 110,000 clones, with over 90% as singletons. This chain links TRBV28 with TRBJ1-2; the D is unclear. The material was peripheral blood, obtained on day 0 of AZD1222 vaccination. This receptor was taken from an adult in good health. Here the CDR3 reads CASSLLAAGVNYGYTF. CDR3 bases: TGTGCCAGCAGTTTACTTGCGGCAGGAGTTAACTATGGCTACACCTTC.